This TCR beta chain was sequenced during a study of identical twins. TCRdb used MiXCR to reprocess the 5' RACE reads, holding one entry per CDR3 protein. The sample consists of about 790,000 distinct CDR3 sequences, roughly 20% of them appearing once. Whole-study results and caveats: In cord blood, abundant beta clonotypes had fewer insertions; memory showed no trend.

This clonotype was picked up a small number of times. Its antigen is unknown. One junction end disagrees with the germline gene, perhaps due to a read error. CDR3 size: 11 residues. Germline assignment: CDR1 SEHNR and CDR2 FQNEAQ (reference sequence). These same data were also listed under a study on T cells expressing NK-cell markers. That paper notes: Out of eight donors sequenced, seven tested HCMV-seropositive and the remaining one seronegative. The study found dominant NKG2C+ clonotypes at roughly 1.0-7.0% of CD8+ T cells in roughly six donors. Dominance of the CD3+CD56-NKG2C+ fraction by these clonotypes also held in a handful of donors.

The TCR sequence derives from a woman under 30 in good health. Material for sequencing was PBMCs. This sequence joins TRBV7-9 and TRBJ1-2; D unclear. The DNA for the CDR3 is TGTGCCAGCAGCTTGGGCTCGGTCTCTAACTTC. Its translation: CASSLGSVSNF.